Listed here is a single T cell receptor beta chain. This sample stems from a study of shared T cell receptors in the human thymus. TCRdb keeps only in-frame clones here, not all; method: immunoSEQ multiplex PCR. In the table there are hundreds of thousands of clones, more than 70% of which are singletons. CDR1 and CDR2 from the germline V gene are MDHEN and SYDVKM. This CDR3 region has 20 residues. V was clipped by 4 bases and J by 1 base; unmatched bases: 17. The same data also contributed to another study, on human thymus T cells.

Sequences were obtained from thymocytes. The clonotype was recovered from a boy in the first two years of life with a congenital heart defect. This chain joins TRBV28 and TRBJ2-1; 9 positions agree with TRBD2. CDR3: CASSCFWREGGLDSYNEQFF. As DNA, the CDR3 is TGTGCCAGCAGTTGCTTTTGGCGGGAGGGAGGTTTAGATTCCTACAATGAGCAGTTCTTC. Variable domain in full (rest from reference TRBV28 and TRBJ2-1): DVKVTQSSRYLVKRTGEKVFLECVQDMDHENMFWYRQDPGLGLRLIYFSYDVKMKEKGDIPEGYSVSREKKERFSLILESASTNQTSMYLCASSCFWREGGLDSYNEQFFGPGTRLTVL.